In this sample, the clone carrying this T cell receptor (beta chain) turned up a few times. TCRdb analysed the 5' RACE reads with MiXCR anew, one entry per CDR3 protein. The repertoire consists of 25,000 to 35,000 distinct CDR3 sequences, with 3% to 5% occurring once and the leading ten covering around 8.4%. With V trimmed by 2 bases and J by 0 bases, 10 bases remained unmatched. Germline V lookup: CDR1 MNHEY, CDR2 SVGEGT. This CDR3 has 17 amino acids. The data stem from a study of early T cells in non-severe SARS-CoV-2 infection. The TCR sequence derives from an adult who was a healthcare worker with PCR-confirmed SARS-CoV-2 infection or an uninfected control (not recorded which). This rearrangement joins TRBV6-2 or TRBV6-3 to TRBJ2-7; 7 positions match TRBD2. Sequenced: whole blood. The CDR3 DNA sequence: TGTGCCAGCAGTTACAGACCTAGCGGTGCCTACTCCTACGAGCAGTACTTC. It encodes CASSYRPSGAYSYEQYF.